The 18 T cell receptor beta chains given below trace back to one sample, sequenced in a study of graft-versus-host responses after intestinal transplantation. Profiling relied on immunoSEQ multiplex PCR, and the TCRdb table lists in-frame clones only, not all of them. The table lists around 89,000 clones, roughly 92% of them singletons. For these TCRs, the target antigens are not known. Sequencing was performed on unstimulated CD8+ T cells sorted from spleen or lymph node cells, taken before transplant. These TCRs come from a human donor who was the organ donor for an intestinal transplant.

This chain joins TRBV4-2 and TRBJ2-5, with 11 nucleotides matching TRBD2. Germline trimming cut 1 base from V and 4 bases from J; bases unmatched to any gene: 5. The CDR3 covers 16 residues. Germline assignment: CDR1 LGHNA and CDR2 YNFKEQ. The CDR3 reads CASSQAISGGAETQYF. CDR3 nucleotide sequence: TGTGCCAGCAGCCAAGCCATTAGCGGGGGGGCAGAGACCCAGTACTTC.

V gene TRBV6-4 combines with J gene TRBJ2-1; no clear D gene. The CDR3 spans 14 residues. The V end was cut by 2 bases, the J end by 10 bases, with 15 bases between. Germline lookup yields CDR1 MRHNA and CDR2 SNTAGT. The CDR3 bases are TGTGCCAGCAGTGACGGCAGTGACGAGGCCGAGCAGTTCTTC. Encoded protein: CASSDGSDEAEQFF.

The chain has TRBV6-5 and TRBJ2-1; TRBD2 matches at 9 bases. The CDR3 has 16 amino acids. V was pared by 0 bases and J by 4 bases, with 4 bases of the junction left unmatched. Germline V gene lookup returns CDR1 MNHEY and CDR2 SVGAGI. CDR3 protein: CASSYSGLAGYNEQFF. In nucleotides, the CDR3 is TGTGCCAGCAGTTACTCGGGGCTAGCGGGGTACAATGAGCAGTTCTTC.

The chain uses TRBV4-1 and TRBJ2-6; no clear D gene. The ends were cut back, 1 base at V and 4 bases at J, with 5 bases in the middle. The CDR3 spans 14 residues. CDR1 is MGHRA, CDR2 YSYEKL, per germline. CDR3 region: CASSQGAGANVLTF. For the CDR3, the DNA is TGCGCCAGCAGCCAAGGGGCCGGGGCCAACGTCCTGACTTTC.

V gene TRBV18 combines with J gene TRBJ2-7; 9 bases line up with TRBD1. The CDR3 has 15 residues. CDR1 is KGHSH and CDR2 is LQKENI in the germline V gene. The trim removed 0 bases at V and 3 bases at J, leaving 3 bases unmatched. The DNA for the CDR3 is TGTGCCAGCTCACCACCGGGACAGGGAAACTACGAGCAGTACTTC. This gives the protein CASSPPGQGNYEQYF.

The rearrangement joins TRBV2 to TRBJ1-2; 7 bases map to TRBD1. The CDR3 extends over 13 amino acids. Germline values: CDR1 SNHLY, CDR2 FYNNEI. V shed 9 bases and J 4 bases; nucleotides not matched to a gene: 8. CDR3 coding DNA: TGTGCCAGATCCGATGGGGACAGCTATGGCTACACCTTC. It specifies CARSDGDSYGYTF.

The V call is TRBV9, the J call TRBJ1-1, with D possibly TRBD1 on 5 matching bases. Germline-derived CDR1 and CDR2 are SGDLS and YYNGEE. This CDR3 contains 15 residues. The V end lost 0 bases, the J end lost 0 bases, and 9 bases lay between the germline ends. CDR3 in DNA: TGTGCCAGCAGCGTAGGAGGGGAGGTGAACACTGAAGCTTTCTTT. This sequence encodes CASSVGGEVNTEAFF.

V usage is TRBV11-1 and J usage is TRBJ2-7, with TRBD1 matching over 9 bases. Germline loops: CDR1 SGHAT, CDR2 FQDESV (reference sequence). This CDR3 region has 14 residues. V lost 5 bases to trimming and J lost 3 bases; unmatched junction nucleotides: 5. CDR3 sequence reads: CASSVTGGDYEQYF. The CDR3 DNA reads TGTGCCAGCAGCGTGACAGGGGGGGACTACGAGCAGTACTTC.

The chain carries TRBV5-3 and TRBJ2-2; a weak D match, TRBD1 (5 bases). TRBV5-3 is recorded as an ORF, its role being uncertain. Trimming took off 4 bases at V and 5 bases at J, with 15 bases between the two ends. CDR3 length equals 15 residues. CDR3 sequence (DNA): TGTGCCAGAAGCCCACCGCCGACAGCGACCGGGGAGCTGTTTTTT. This encodes CARSPPPTATGELFF.

The rearrangement joins TRBV5-6 to TRBJ1-1; maybe TRBD1 (6 bases). The germline V gene encodes CDR1 SGHDT and CDR2 YYEEEE. Deletions cut 4 bases from V and 10 bases from J, with 17 bases between. This CDR3 has 13 amino acids. The CDR3 DNA sequence: TGTGCCAGCAGCCCCTGGGGGGGGCTGGGAGCTTTCTTT. It specifies CASSPWGGLGAFF.

V and J are TRBV7-3 and TRBJ2-7; TRBD1 aligns across 7 bases. From germline, CDR1 is SGHTA and CDR2 FQGTGA. CDR3 length: 18 amino acids. V lost 3 bases, J lost 0 bases, and 14 bases stayed unmatched. CDR3 region: CASSLAQHRDRYSYEQYF. The CDR3 DNA sequence: TGTGCCAGCAGCTTGGCGCAACACCGGGACAGATACTCCTACGAGCAGTACTTC.

The chain is built from TRBV7-8 and TRBJ1-5; 8 bases agree with TRBD1. The CDR3 is made up of 17 amino acids. In germline, CDR1 is SGHVS, CDR2 FQNEAQ. J was trimmed by 4 bases and V by 4 bases; bases with no gene match: 12. CDR3 DNA sequence: TGTGCCAGCAGCTCCCAAGGAGACAGGGGTTGGAATCAGCCCCAGCATTTT. Protein product: CASSSQGDRGWNQPQHF.

V gene TRBV7-8 combines with J gene TRBJ2-5, with D maybe TRBD1 (6 bases). Per germline, CDR1 SGHVS and CDR2 FQNEAQ. This CDR3 spans 14 amino acids. V shed 7 bases and J shed 4 bases, with 16 bases lying between them. This CDR3 is CASTSRGIGETQYF. The CDR3, as DNA: TGTGCCAGCACCTCGAGGGGGATAGGAGAGACCCAGTACTTC.

This rearrangement joins TRBV4-3 to TRBJ2-1; TRBD2 aligns across 7 bases. The CDR3 has 14 residues. Losses at the gene ends were 6 bases for V and 3 bases for J; bases not matched to a gene: 5. The germline CDR1 and CDR2 sequences are LGHNA and YSLEER. In DNA, the CDR3 is TGCGCCAGCAGTCCCGGACTAGGCTACAATGAGCAGTTCTTC. Its translation: CASSPGLGYNEQFF.

V gene TRBV25-1 combines with J gene TRBJ1-1, with D maybe TRBD1 (6 bases). V lost 6 bases and J 0 bases, leaving 20 bases between the germline ends. The CDR3 length is 17 residues. CDR1 is MGHDK, CDR2 SYGVNS, per germline. CDR3 loop: CASSHSDSLDMNTEAFF. The CDR3 DNA sequence: TGTGCCAGCAGCCACTCGGACAGTCTTGACATGAACACTGAAGCTTTCTTT.

The table lists this clone with a count of one. J is TRBJ2-7 and V is TRBV30; TRBD2 matches at 7 bases. Germline V gene data show CDR1 as GTSNPN and CDR2 as SVGIG (reference sequence). CDR3 length: 11 residues. The V and J ends lost 3 bases and 6 bases, in that order; junction bases with no gene match: 2. The CDR3 nucleotides are TGTGCCTGGAGGGGAGGGTTCGAGCAGTACTTC. Its translation is CAWRGGFEQYF.

The chain has TRBV27 and TRBJ1-1; D ambiguous. The CDR3 has 16 residues. V lost 2 bases, J lost 0 bases, and 13 bases lay in between. From germline, CDR1 is MNHEY and CDR2 SMNVEV (reference sequence). CDR3 nucleotides: TGTGCCAGCAGTTTAACCGGGAGCCTCATGAACACTGAAGCTTTCTTT. It specifies CASSLTGSLMNTEAFF.

The chain employs TRBV6-5 and TRBJ1-2; D unclear. Germline V gene lookup returns CDR1 MNHEY and CDR2 SVGAGI. V dropped 5 bases and J dropped 5 bases, with 12 bases sitting between them. The CDR3 loop spans 13 amino acids. CDR3: CASSPSLAYGYTF. CDR3 DNA sequence: TGTGCCAGCAGTCCGTCCTTGGCATATGGCTACACCTTC.